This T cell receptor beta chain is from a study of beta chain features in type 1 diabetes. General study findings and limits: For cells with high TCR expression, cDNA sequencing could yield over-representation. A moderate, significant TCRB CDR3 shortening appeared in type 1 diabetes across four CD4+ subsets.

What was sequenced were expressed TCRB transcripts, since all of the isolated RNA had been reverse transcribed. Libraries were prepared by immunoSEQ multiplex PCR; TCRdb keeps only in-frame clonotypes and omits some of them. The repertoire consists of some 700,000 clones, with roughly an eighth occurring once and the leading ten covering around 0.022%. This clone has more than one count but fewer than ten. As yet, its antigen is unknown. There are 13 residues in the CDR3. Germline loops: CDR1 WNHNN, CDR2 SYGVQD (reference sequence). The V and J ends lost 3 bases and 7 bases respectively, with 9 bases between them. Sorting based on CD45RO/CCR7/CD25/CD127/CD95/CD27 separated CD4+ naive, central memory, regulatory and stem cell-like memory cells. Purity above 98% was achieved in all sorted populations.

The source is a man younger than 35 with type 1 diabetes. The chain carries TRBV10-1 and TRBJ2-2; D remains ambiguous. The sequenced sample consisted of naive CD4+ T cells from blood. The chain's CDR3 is CASSEFVRGELFF. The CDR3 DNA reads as TGCGCCAGCAGTGAATTTGTCCGCGGGGAGCTGTTTTTT.